What follows describes a single TCR beta chain. Its antigen target is currently unknown. No much larger clone is present one base from it, and per-base qualities are unavailable. TCRbeta CDR3 regions were amplified from genomic DNA by means of the immunoSEQ Assay, a bias-controlled multiplex PCR. In the source study's methods: Within the assay, amplification of reference gene primers was used to estimate how many nucleated cells each sample contained. Sequence reads were collapsed and filtered to measure the absolute abundance of every unique TCRbeta CDR3 rearrangement. For each sample, productive Simpson clonality was calculated as the square root of Simpson's diversity index over productive rearrangements. Here the immuneACCESS table is served through TCRdb, limited to in-frame sequences with V and J called. Missing clones are a known gap in these copies; in checked studies unresolved V genes cover under half, and the rest lacks a known reason. The V and J calls and clone size come from that table; D and trimming were worked out from the DNA. This sample lists about 65,000 clones; 85% to 95% were detected once. Clones ranked in the top ten supply approximately 2.9% of the sample.

Each collaborating institution followed its own protocols to collect whole blood in K2EDTA tubes. Collaborator samples were shipped for TCRbeta analysis as frozen whole blood, isolated PBMCs, or DNA extracted from either sample type. This specimen comes from a study of blood T cell repertoires in COVID-19 (dated by TCRdb to 2020 to 2022). In terms of the full investigation: Samples covering the acute and convalescent phases of COVID-19 were provided by collaborators in the United States, Italy and Spain. The prospective study material was composed of cDNA or gDNA derived from T cells, B-cell-depleted T cells, or PBMCs. Subjects who had been exposed to COVID-19, were actively infected with it, or had recovered from it provided the deeply sampled blood TCRbeta repertoires that made up the dataset. The repertoires were released in a freely available public database intended as a resource for research on the immune response to SARS-CoV-2. Samples came from the ongoing ImmuneRACE study (first 160 participants) plus 1,254 subjects from 6 global collaborators. The sample metadata nearly always contained a de-identified subject ID, COVID-19 status, age in years and sex. Where available, HLA class I and class II types were obtained from metadata supplied by the sample provider rather than from assay-based typing. The study at large found these results: The amount of clinical and demographic metadata varied by source and participant and was provided uncurated.

Looking up the germline V gene yields CDR1 LGHNA and CDR2 YSLEER. Its CDR3 holds 15 amino acids, cysteine through phenylalanine. Of all the DNA, just the CDR3 is kept, 45 bases in frame from base 1. Between the V and J ends, shortened by 0 bases and 1 base respectively, the junction contains 9 bases. The source material was peripheral blood. Recombination linked TRBV4-3 to TRBJ1-1, with the D gene call left open. This clonotype originated in a man between 65 and 80 years old with active COVID-19. The DNA reads as follows: TGCGCCAGCAGCCAAGAGGTGGTAGAGAACACTGAAGCTTTCTTT. This gives the protein CASSQEVVENTEAFF.